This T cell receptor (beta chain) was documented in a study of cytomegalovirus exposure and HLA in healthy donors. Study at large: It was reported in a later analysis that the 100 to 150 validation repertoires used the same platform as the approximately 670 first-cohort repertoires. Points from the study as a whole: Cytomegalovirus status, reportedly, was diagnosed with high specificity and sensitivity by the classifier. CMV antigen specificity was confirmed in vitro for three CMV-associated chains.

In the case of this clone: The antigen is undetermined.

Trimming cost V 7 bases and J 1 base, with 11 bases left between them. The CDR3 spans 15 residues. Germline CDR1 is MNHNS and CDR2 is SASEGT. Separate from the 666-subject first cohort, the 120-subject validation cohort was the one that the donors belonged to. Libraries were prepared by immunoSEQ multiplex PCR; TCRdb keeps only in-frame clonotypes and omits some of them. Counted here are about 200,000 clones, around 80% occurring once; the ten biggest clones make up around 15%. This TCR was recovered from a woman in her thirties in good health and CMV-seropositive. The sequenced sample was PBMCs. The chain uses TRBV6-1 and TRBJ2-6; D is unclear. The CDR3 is CASTQLISGANVLTF. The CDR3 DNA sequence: TGTGCCAGCACCCAACTGATATCTGGGGCCAACGTCCTGACTTTC.